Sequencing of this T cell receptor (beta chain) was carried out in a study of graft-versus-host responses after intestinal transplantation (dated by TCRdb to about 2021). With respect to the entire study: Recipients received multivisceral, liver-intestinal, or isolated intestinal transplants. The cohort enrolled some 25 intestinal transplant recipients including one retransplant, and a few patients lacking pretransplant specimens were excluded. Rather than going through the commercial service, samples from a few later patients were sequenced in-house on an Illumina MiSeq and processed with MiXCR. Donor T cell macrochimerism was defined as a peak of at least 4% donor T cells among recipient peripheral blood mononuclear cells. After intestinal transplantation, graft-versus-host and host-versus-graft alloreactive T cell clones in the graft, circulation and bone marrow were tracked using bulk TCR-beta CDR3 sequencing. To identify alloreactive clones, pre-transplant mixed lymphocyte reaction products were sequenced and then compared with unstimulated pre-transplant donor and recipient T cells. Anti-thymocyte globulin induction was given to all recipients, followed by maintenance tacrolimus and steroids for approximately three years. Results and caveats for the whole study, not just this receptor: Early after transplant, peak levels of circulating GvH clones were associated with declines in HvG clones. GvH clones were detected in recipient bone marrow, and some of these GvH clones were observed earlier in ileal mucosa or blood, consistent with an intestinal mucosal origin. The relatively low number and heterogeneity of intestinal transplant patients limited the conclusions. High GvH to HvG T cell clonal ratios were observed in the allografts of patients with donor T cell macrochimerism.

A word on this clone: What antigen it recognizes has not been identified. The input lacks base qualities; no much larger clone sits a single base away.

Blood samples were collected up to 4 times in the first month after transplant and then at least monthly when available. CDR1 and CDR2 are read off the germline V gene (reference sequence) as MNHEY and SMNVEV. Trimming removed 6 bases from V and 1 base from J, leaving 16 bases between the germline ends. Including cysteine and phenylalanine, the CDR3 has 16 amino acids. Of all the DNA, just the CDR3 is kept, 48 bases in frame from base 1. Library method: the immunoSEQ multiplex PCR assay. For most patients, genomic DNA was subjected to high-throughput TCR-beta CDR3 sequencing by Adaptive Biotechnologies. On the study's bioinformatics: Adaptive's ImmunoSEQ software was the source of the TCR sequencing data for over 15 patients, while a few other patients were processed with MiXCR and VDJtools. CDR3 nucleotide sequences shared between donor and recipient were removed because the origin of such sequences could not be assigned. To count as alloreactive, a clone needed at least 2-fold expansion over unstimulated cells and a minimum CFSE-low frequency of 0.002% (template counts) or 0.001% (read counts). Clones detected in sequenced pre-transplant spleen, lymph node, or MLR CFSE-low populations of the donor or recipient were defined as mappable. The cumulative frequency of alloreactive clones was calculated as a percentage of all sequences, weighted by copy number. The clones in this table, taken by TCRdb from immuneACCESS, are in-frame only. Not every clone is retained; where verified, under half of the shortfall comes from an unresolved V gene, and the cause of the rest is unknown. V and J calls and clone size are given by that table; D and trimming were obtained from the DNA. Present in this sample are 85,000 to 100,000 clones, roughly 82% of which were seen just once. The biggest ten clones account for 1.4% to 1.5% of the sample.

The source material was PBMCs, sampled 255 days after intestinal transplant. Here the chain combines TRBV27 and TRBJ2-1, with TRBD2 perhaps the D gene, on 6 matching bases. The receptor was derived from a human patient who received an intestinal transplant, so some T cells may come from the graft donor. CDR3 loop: CASSRVAGFSYNEQFF. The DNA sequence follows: TGTGCCAGCAGCCGTGTTGCGGGGTTTTCCTACAATGAGCAGTTCTTC.